This entry describes one TCR beta chain. Sequencing was performed with immunoSEQ multiplex PCR; in TCRdb, only in-frame clones are kept and a portion is missing. The sample carries fewer than 150,000 clones, 96% recorded once. This sample is drawn from a study of T cell changes during pregnancy in multiple sclerosis. Trimming took 5 bases from V and 0 from J, leaving 10 bases between them. The CDR3 consists of 15 residues. Germline loops: CDR1 LGHNA, CDR2 YNFKEQ. Here the sequenced sample was peripheral blood, taken after pregnancy. The rearrangement links TRBV4-2 to TRBJ1-4; D gene uncertain. The source is a female donor with multiple sclerosis, enrolled in a pregnancy study. The CDR3 reads CASSGRSATNEKLFF. In nucleotides, the CDR3 is TGTGCCAGCAGCGGCCGCAGCGCAACTAATGAAAAACTGTTTTTT.